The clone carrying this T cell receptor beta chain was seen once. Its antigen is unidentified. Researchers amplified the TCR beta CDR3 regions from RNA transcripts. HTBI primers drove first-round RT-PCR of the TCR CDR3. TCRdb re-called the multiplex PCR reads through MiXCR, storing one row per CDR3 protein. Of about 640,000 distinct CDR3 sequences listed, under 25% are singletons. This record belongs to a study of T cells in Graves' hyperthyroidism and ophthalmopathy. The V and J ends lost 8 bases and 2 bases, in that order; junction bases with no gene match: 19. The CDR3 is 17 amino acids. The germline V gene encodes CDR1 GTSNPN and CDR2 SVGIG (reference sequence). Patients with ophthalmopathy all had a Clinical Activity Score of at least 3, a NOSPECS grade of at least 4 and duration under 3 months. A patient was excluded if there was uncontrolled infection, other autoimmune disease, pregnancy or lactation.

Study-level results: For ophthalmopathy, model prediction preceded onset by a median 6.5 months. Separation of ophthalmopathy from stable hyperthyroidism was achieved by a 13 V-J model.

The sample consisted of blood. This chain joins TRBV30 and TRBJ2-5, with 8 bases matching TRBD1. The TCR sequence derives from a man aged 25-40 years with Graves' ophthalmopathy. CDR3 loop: CAGSDGQGRADQETQYF. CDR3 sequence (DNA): TGTGCCGGCTCCGACGGACAGGGCCGGGCCGATCAAGAGACCCAGTACTTC.